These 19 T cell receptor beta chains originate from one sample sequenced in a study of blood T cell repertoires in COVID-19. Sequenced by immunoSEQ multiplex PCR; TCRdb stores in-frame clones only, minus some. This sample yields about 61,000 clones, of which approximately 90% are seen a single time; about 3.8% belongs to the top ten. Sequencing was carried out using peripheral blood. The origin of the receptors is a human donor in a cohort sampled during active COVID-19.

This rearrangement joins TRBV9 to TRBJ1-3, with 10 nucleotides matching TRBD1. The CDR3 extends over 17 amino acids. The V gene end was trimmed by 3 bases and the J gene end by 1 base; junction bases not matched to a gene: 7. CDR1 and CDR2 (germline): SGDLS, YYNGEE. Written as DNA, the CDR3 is TGTGCCAGCAGCGCTCGCGGGACAGGGGATTCTGGAAACACCATATATTTT. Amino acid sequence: CASSARGTGDSGNTIYF.

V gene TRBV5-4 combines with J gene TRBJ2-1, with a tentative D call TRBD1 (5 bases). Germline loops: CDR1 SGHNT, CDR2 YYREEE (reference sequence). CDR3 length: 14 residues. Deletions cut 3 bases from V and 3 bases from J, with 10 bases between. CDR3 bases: TGTGCCAGCAGCTCAAGGGGCCACTACAATGAGCAGTTCTTC. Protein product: CASSSRGHYNEQFF.

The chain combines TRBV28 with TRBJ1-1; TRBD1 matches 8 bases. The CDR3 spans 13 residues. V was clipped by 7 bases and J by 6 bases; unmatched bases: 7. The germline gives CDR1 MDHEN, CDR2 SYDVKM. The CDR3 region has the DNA TGTGCCAGCATTGGGGTACAGGGGGCTGAAGCTTTCTTT. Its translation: CASIGVQGAEAFF.

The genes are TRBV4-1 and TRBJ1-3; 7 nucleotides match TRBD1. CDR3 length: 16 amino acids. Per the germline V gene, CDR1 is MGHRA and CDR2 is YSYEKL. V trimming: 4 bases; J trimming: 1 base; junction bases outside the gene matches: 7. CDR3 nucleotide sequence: TGCGCCAGCAGCCCGGACCTGACAGGGTCTGGAAACACCATATATTTT. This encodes CASSPDLTGSGNTIYF.

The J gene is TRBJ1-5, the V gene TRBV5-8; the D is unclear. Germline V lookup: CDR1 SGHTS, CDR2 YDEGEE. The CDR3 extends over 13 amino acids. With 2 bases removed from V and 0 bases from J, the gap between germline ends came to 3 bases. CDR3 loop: CASSFNSNQPQHF. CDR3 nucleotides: TGTGCCAGCAGCTTTAATAGCAATCAGCCCCAGCATTTT.

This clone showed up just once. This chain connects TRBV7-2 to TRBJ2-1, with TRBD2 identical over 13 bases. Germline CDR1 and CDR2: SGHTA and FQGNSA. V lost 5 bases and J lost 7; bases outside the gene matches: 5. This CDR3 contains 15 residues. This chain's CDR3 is CASSPTSGGDNEQFF. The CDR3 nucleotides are TGTGCCAGCAGCCCTACTAGCGGGGGGGATAATGAGCAGTTCTTC. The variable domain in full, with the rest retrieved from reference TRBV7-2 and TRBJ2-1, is GAGVSQSPSNKVTEKGKDVELRCDPISGHTALYWYRQSLGQGLEFLIYFQGNSAPDKSGLPSDRFSAERTGGSVSTLTIQRTQQEDSAVYLCASSPTSGGDNEQFFGPGTRLTVL.

The DNA of the CDR3 is TGTGCCAGCAGCGTAGGTAGTAGCGGGATCTACGAGCAGTACTTC. Protein product: CASSVGSSGIYEQYF. This chain connects TRBV9 to TRBJ2-7; 8 nucleotides match TRBD2. In germline, CDR1 is SGDLS, CDR2 YYNGEE. The CDR3 runs 15 residues. The junction had 5 bases not matched to a gene; V was cut back by 0 bases and J by 3 bases.

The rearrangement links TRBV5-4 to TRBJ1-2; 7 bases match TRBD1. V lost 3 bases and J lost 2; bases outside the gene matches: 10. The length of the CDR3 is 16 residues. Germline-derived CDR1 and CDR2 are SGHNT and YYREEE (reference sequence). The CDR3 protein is CASSSPGQPLNYGYTF. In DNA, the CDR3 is TGTGCCAGCAGCTCACCGGGACAGCCCTTAAACTATGGCTACACCTTC.

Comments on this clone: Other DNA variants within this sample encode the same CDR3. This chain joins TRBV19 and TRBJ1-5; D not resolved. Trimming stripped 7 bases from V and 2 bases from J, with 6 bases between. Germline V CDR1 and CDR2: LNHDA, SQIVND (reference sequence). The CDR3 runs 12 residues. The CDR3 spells CASKQGNQPQHF. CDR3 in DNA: TGTGCCAGTAAGCAGGGCAATCAGCCCCAGCATTTT.

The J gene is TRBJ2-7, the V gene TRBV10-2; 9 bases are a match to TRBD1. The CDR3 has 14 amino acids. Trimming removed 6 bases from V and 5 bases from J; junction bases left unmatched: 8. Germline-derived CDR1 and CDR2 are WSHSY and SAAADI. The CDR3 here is CASRAGTGLNEQYF. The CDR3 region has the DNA TGCGCCAGCAGAGCCGGGACAGGGCTAAACGAGCAGTACTTC.

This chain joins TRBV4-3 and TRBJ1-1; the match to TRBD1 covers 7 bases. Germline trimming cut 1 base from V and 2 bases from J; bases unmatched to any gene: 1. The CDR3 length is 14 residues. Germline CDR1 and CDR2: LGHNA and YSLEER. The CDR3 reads CASSQGDSNTEAFF. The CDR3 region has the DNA TGCGCCAGCAGCCAAGGGGACAGTAACACTGAAGCTTTCTTT.

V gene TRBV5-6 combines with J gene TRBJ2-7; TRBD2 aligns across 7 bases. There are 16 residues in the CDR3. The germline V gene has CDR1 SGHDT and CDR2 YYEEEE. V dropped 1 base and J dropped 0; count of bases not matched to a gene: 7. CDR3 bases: TGTGCCAGCAGCTTGCTCGGTGCGGGGGTCTCCTACGAGCAGTACTTC. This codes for CASSLLGAGVSYEQYF. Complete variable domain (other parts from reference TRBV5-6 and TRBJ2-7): DAGVTQSPTHLIKTRGQQVTLRCSPKSGHDTVSWYQQALGQGPQFIFQYYEEEERQRGNFPDRFSGHQFPNYSSELNVNALLLGDSALYLCASSLLGAGVSYEQYFGPGTRLTVT.

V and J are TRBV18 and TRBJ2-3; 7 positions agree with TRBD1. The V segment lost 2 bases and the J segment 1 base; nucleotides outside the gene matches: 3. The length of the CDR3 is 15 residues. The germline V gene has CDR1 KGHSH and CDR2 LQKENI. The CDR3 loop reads CASSPNRGGTDTQYF. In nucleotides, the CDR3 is TGTGCCAGCTCACCAAACAGGGGAGGCACAGATACGCAGTATTTT.

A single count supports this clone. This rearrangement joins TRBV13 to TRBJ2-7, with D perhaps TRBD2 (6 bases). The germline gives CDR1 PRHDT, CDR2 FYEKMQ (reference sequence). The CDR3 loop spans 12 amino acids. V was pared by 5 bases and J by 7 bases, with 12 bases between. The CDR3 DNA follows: TGTGCCAGCAGCCCGAGTGGAGGGGAGCAGTACTTC. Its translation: CASSPSGGEQYF.

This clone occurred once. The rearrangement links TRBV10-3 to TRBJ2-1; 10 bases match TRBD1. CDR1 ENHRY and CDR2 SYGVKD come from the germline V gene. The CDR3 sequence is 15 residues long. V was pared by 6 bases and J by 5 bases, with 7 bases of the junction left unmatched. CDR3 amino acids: CAISEDRGNNNEQFF. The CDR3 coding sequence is TGTGCCATCAGCGAGGACAGGGGGAACAACAATGAGCAGTTCTTC.

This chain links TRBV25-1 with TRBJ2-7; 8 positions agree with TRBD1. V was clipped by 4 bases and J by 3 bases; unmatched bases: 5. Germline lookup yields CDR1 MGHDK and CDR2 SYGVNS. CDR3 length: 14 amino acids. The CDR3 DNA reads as TGTGCCAGCAGTGGGACAGGGCACGGCTACGAGCAGTACTTC. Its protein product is CASSGTGHGYEQYF.

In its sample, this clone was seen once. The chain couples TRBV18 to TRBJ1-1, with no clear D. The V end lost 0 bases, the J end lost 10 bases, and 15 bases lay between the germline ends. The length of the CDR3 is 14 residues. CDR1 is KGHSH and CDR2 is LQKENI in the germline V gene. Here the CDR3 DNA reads TGTGCCAGCTCACCACCCGTAGGACGGGCGGGAGCTTTCTTT. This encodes CASSPPVGRAGAFF.

The CDR3 region has the DNA TGTGCCAGTAGTATGGTGGGCAGGGTGGGCAATCAGCCCCAGCATTTT. It codes for CASSMVGRVGNQPQHF. The gene calls are TRBV19 and TRBJ1-5; a weak D match, TRBD1 (5 bases). Trimming left V 3 bases short and J 2 bases short, with 14 bases between. The germline V gene encodes CDR1 LNHDA and CDR2 SQIVND (reference sequence). CDR3 length: 16 residues.

The CDR3, as DNA: TGTGCCTGGAGGGACAGGGGGCGTACCCTCTATGGCTACACCTTC. Its translation is CAWRDRGRTLYGYTF. This rearrangement joins TRBV30 to TRBJ1-2; 11 positions agree with TRBD1. Germline CDR1 is GTSNPN and CDR2 is SVGIG (reference sequence). The V segment lost 3 bases and the J segment 4 bases; nucleotides outside the gene matches: 7. The CDR3 runs 15 residues.